One and the same sample provided the 5 T cell receptor beta chains below, sequenced in a study of control samples from healthy donors and cancer patients. Clones were sequenced by immunoSEQ multiplex PCR, and TCRdb holds only the in-frame ones, with some missing. The sample has roughly 55,000 clones, roughly 90% seen once; the top ten hold about 3.5%. The sequencing sample was made of blood. The receptors stem from a man in his fifties in good health.

This chain uses TRBV27 with TRBJ2-1, with a tentative D call TRBD2 (5 bases). The CDR3 has 16 amino acids. From germline, CDR1 is MNHEY and CDR2 SMNVEV (reference sequence). V dropped 5 bases and J dropped 4 bases, with 18 bases sitting between them. The CDR3 DNA sequence: TGTGCCAGCAGTCCCCTCTCAGCGGTGCTATACAATGAGCAGTTCTTC. It yields the protein CASSPLSAVLYNEQFF.

The rearrangement links TRBV9 to TRBJ1-3; TRBD1 matches at 9 bases. V was clipped by 4 bases and J by 1 base; unmatched bases: 6. This CDR3 has 16 amino acids. Germline CDR1 and CDR2: SGDLS and YYNGEE. The CDR3 is CASSPTGGASGNTIYF. The CDR3, as DNA: TGTGCCAGCAGCCCAACAGGGGGCGCTTCTGGAAACACCATATATTTT.

This clone has just one count. The V gene is TRBV10-3, the J gene TRBJ2-3, with 9 bases lining up with TRBD2. The V segment lost 3 bases and the J segment 1 base; nucleotides outside the gene matches: 5. CDR1 is ENHRY, CDR2 SYGVKD, per germline. This CDR3 comprises 16 residues. The CDR3 DNA follows: TGTGCCATCAGTGAAATGGCGGGAGGGGGCACAGATACGCAGTATTTT. Its protein product is CAISEMAGGGTDTQYF.

J is TRBJ1-5 and V is TRBV30; 9 bases match TRBD1. The V gene's germline CDR1 is GTSNPN and CDR2 SVGIG (reference sequence). The CDR3 has 14 amino acids. After removal of 2 bases from V and 2 bases from J, the junction contained 1 base not matched to a gene. Written as DNA, the CDR3 is TGTGCCTGGAGTAGGACAGGGGGCAATCAGCCCCAGCATTTT. Its protein product is CAWSRTGGNQPQHF.

This chain joins TRBV10-3 and TRBJ2-7; 7 bases map to TRBD1. The V segment lost 6 bases and the J segment 4 bases; nucleotides outside the gene matches: 9. CDR3 length: 14 residues. Per germline, CDR1 ENHRY and CDR2 SYGVKD. CDR3 residues: CAISSGTAFYEQYF. The CDR3 region has the DNA TGTGCCATCAGCTCCGGGACAGCCTTTTACGAGCAGTACTTC.